Listed here are 12 T cell receptor beta chains from one sample, sequenced in a study of radiotherapy plus CTLA-4 blockade in lung cancer. TCRdb's copy holds only in-frame clones and misses some; the assay was immunoSEQ multiplex PCR. The sample lists about 100,000 clones, about four fifths occurring once. Source: peripheral blood, taken from a patient treated with radiotherapy plus ipilimumab. The receptors derive from a human donor with non-small cell lung cancer who had stable disease on radiotherapy plus ipilimumab.

The CDR3 reads CASSVGANEQFF. The CDR3 DNA reads TGCGCCAGCAGTGTAGGGGCCAATGAGCAGTTCTTC. J is TRBJ2-1 and V is TRBV10-1; a possible D gene is TRBD1 (5 bases). The CDR3 is made up of 12 amino acids. Germline CDR1 is WNHNN and CDR2 is SYGVQD (reference sequence). V was cut by 4 bases and J by 6 bases, with 7 bases left in between.

The table lists this clone with a count of one. V usage is TRBV5-5 and J usage is TRBJ1-2; D gene uncertain. CDR1 SGHKS and CDR2 YYEKEE come from the germline V gene (reference sequence). The V and J ends lost 0 bases and 13 bases respectively, with 16 bases between them. CDR3 length: 13 amino acids. DNA of the CDR3: TGTGCCAGCAGCTTGGAAAGGTCCGGGGATTTCACCTTC. Translating gives CASSLERSGDFTF.

Written as DNA, the CDR3 is TGTGCCAGTAGTACACAACACCTTCAGCCCCAGCATTTT. Protein sequence: CASSTQHLQPQHF. The J gene is TRBJ1-5, the V gene TRBV19; D call uncertain. The CDR3 sequence is 13 residues long. CDR1 LNHDA and CDR2 SQIVND come from the germline V gene (reference sequence). V lost 4 bases and J lost 6, with 10 bases in between. The full variable domain, with the rest looked up from reference TRBV19 and TRBJ1-5, is DGGITQSPKYLFRKEGQNVTLSCEQNLNHDAMYWYRQDPGQGLRLIYYSQIVNDFQKGDIAEGYSVSREKKESFPLTVTSAQKNPTAFYLCASSTQHLQPQHFGDGTRLSIL.

This clone was seen a few times. The V call is TRBV18, the J call TRBJ2-7, with 7 bases aligning to TRBD2. Germline assignment: CDR1 KGHSH and CDR2 LQKENI. The ends lost 3 bases at V and 2 bases at J; junction bases unmatched: 4. This CDR3 region has 14 residues. The DNA for the CDR3 is TGTGCCAGCTCACCGGCCGGGACTACCTACGAGCAGTACTTC. This codes for CASSPAGTTYEQYF.

This rearrangement joins TRBV19 to TRBJ1-1; D is possibly TRBD1 (5 bases). V dropped 4 bases and J dropped 4 bases, with 7 bases sitting between them. Per the germline V gene, CDR1 is LNHDA and CDR2 is SQIVND (reference sequence). CDR3 length: 12 amino acids. The CDR3, as DNA: TGTGCCAGTAGTAGACAGTTCACTGAAGCTTTCTTT. Protein: CASSRQFTEAFF.

This sequence joins TRBV5-4 and TRBJ1-6, with 7 bases matching TRBD1. The CDR3 contains 16 residues. V lost 4 bases to trimming and J lost 5 bases; unmatched junction nucleotides: 9. The germline V gene has CDR1 SGHNT and CDR2 YYREEE (reference sequence). In DNA, the CDR3 is TGTGCCAGCAGCGCGGACATAACAGGGGATAATTCACCCCTCCACTTT. Protein: CASSADITGDNSPLHF.

This clone came up once. The junction departs from the called germline gene at one end, perhaps through a read error. The sample contains more than one DNA sequence encoding this CDR3. This chain connects TRBV6-5 to TRBJ2-3; perhaps TRBD2 as D (6 bases). Germline V gives CDR1 MNHEY, CDR2 SVGAGI. This CDR3 is 14 amino acids long. DNA of the CDR3: TGTGCCAGCAGTTTACGGGAGTGGCTAGATACACAGTATTTT. Its translation: CASSLREWLDTQYF.

The J gene is TRBJ2-2, the V gene TRBV6-6; TRBD2 aligns across 8 bases. The trim removed 3 bases at V and 3 bases at J, leaving 3 bases unmatched. CDR3 length: 15 amino acids. Germline CDR1 is MNHNY and CDR2 is SVGAGI (reference sequence). CDR3 loop: CASSYLTSDTGELFF. For the CDR3, the DNA is TGTGCCAGCAGTTATCTGACTAGCGACACCGGGGAGCTGTTTTTT.

Here the CDR3 DNA reads TGTGCCAGCAGTGAAGCGAACGGGAAGACCCAGTACTTC. This sequence encodes CASSEANGKTQYF. This chain joins TRBV2 and TRBJ2-5, with TRBD2 as a possible D gene (5 bases). Germline CDR1 and CDR2: SNHLY and FYNNEI. Between the trimmed V and J ends, which lost 0 bases and 6 bases, there was a span of 8 bases. CDR3 length equals 13 residues.

This chain uses TRBV29-1 with TRBJ2-1; no reliable D call. This CDR3 contains 11 residues. V dropped 7 bases and J dropped 7 bases, with 11 bases sitting between them. Germline lookup yields CDR1 SQVTM and CDR2 ANQGSEA. The CDR3 bases are TGCAGCGGCCGACTGGGGAATGAGCAGTTCTTC. As protein: CSGRLGNEQFF.

The rearrangement joins TRBV27 to TRBJ2-7; 7 nucleotides agree with TRBD1. CDR1 MNHEY and CDR2 SMNVEV come from the germline V gene (reference sequence). V shed 4 bases, J shed 2 bases, and the junction held 11 bases outside the gene matches. CDR3 size: 16 residues. The CDR3 DNA is TGTGCCAGCAGTTCTCAATTGGGGACAGTTGCCTACGAGCAGTACTTC. Translation gives CASSSQLGTVAYEQYF.

This chain joins TRBV28 and TRBJ1-1; D not certain. Trimming pared 1 base from V and 5 bases from J, leaving 2 bases between. CDR1 is MDHEN, CDR2 SYDVKM, per germline. The CDR3 loop spans 11 amino acids. The CDR3 loop is CASSLFTEAFF. The CDR3 DNA is TGTGCCAGCAGTTTATTTACTGAAGCTTTCTTT.